The following is a T cell receptor beta chain sequence with its context. This entry belongs to a study of T-cell reconstitution after alpha-beta-depleted transplantation in children. Germline loops: CDR1 LGHNA, CDR2 YNFKEQ. V was pared by 4 bases and J by 6 bases, with 14 bases of the junction left unmatched. The CDR3 is 17 residues long. Unique molecular identifiers were built into the TCRbeta library. TCRdb processed the PCR reads anew with MiXCR; each CDR3 protein has one entry. Of about 540,000 distinct CDR3 sequences in the sample, approximately 20% were seen once. V and J are TRBV4-2 and TRBJ2-3, with TRBD2 identical over 9 bases. Sequences were derived from PBMCs from the stem cell graft donor, sampled from the stem cell graft. This sequence originates from a human donor who donated a stem cell graft to a child with acute lymphoblastic leukemia. The CDR3 sequence: CASSPRGGGSGGDTQYF. CDR3 coding DNA: TGTGCCAGCAGCCCCAGAGGGGGCGGGAGCGGGGGGGATACGCAGTATTTT.